The present T cell receptor beta chain was sequenced within a study of blood T cell repertoires in COVID-19. At the level of the study: Samples came from the United States, Italy and Spain, spanning acute and convalescent COVID-19. PBMCs, B-cell-depleted T cells, or T cells provided the cDNA or gDNA that made up the material.

Per the germline V gene, CDR1 is LNHNV and CDR2 is YYDKDF (reference sequence). J was trimmed by 3 bases and V by 0 bases; bases with no gene match: 6. This CDR3 is built from 18 residues. Per the authors' pipeline: Reference gene primer amplification gave nucleated cell count estimates. Repertoires were generated with immunoSEQ multiplex PCR, while TCRdb's copy carries only in-frame clones and drops some. V and J calls and clone size follow that table, whereas D and trimming were derived from the DNA. Among about 50,000 clones listed, around 82% were seen once. J is TRBJ2-1 and V is TRBV15; 12 nucleotides match TRBD2. Sequenced input: peripheral blood. This TCR derives from a woman over 75 with acute or convalescent COVID-19. The CDR3 DNA is TGTGCCACCAGCAGAGACCCTAGCGGGGGGGCCTACTACAATGAGCAGTTCTTC. Protein product: CATSRDPSGGAYYNEQFF.